Listed here are 18 T cell receptor beta chains from one sample, sequenced in a study of T cell repertoires in ileal Crohn's disease. TCRdb's table, derived via immunoSEQ multiplex PCR, lists solely in-frame clones and lacks some. Here the sample spans around 7,300 clones, 55% to 85% being singletons. Time point reported: neoterminal ileum biopsy at postoperative endoscopy, about 6 months after surgery. Material for sequencing was ileal tissue. These receptor sequences come from an adult with Crohn's disease.

This chain links TRBV7-9 with TRBJ2-5; 10 bases match TRBD1. The tail of the sequence fits TRBJ2-7 better, so the J call may be wrong. Germline CDR1 and CDR2: SEHNR and FQNEAQ (reference sequence). The CDR3 is 15 residues long. The CDR3 is CASSNRDRGSYEQYF. CDR3 DNA: TGTGCCAGCAGCAACCGGGACAGGGGCTCCTACGAGCAGTACTTC.

This chain uses TRBV30 with TRBJ2-2; TRBD2 is a possible D gene (5 bases). The ends were cut back, 8 bases at V and 4 bases at J, with 14 bases in the middle. The CDR3 is 13 residues long. The germline CDR1 and CDR2 sequences are GTSNPN and SVGIG (reference sequence). The CDR3 DNA reads as TGTGCCCTAAGAGGGCCGGGCACCGGGGAGCTGTTTTTT. The encoded protein is CALRGPGTGELFF.

The V gene is TRBV6-6, the J gene TRBJ1-3, with unresolved D. Trimming removed 2 bases from V and 0 bases from J, with 8 bases in between. The germline V gene encodes CDR1 MNHNY and CDR2 SVGAGI (reference sequence). The CDR3 totals 15 residues. CDR3: CASSYADTSGNTIYF. The CDR3 DNA is TGTGCCAGCAGTTACGCAGACACCTCTGGAAACACCATATATTTT.

Regarding this clone: Other DNA variants within this sample encode the same CDR3. This chain links TRBV6-5 with TRBJ2-7, with TRBD1 identical over 8 bases. Germline V gene sequence: CDR1 MNHEY, CDR2 SVGAGI. The V gene end was trimmed by 4 bases and the J gene end by 11 bases; junction bases not matched to a gene: 4. This CDR3 comprises 11 residues. This CDR3 reads CASSWGQEEYF. CDR3 in DNA: TGTGCCAGCAGTTGGGGACAGGAAGAGTACTTC.

This clone was observed a few times. The chain couples TRBV4-3 to TRBJ1-2; the D gene is possibly TRBD1 (5 bases). The CDR3 spans 17 residues. Germline-derived CDR1 and CDR2 are LGHNA and YSLEER. Trimming took 0 bases from V and 4 from J, leaving 18 bases between them. CDR3 region: CASSQDRGDSYFYGYTF. In nucleotides, the CDR3 is TGCGCCAGCAGCCAAGATCGGGGGGATAGTTACTTCTATGGCTACACCTTC.

This clone has only one observation. The sample carries other DNA sequences with the same CDR3. The genes are TRBV9 and TRBJ2-7, with unresolved D. V lost 4 bases to trimming and J lost 3 bases, with 14 bases between them. The CDR3 loop spans 14 amino acids. Germline-derived CDR1 and CDR2 are SGDLS and YYNGEE. CDR3 DNA sequence: TGTGCCAGCAGCCCCCGAGAACGAAACTACGAGCAGTACTTC. This sequence encodes CASSPRERNYEQYF.

The chain links TRBV11-2 to TRBJ2-5; D gene uncertain. The CDR3 length is 14 residues. The germline V gene has CDR1 SGHAT and CDR2 FQNNGV. The V end was cut by 1 base, the J end by 5 bases, with 11 bases between. DNA of the CDR3: TGTGCCAGCAGCTTAGTTAGGCTCGGGGAGACCCAGTACTTC. Its translation is CASSLVRLGETQYF.

The chain is built from TRBV6-1 and TRBJ1-1; no clear D. Germline lookup yields CDR1 MNHNS and CDR2 SASEGT. This CDR3 comprises 11 residues. V was clipped by 7 bases and J by 0 bases, with 3 bases between them. The CDR3 coding sequence is TGTGCCAGCAAGCTGAACACTGAAGCTTTCTTT. It encodes CASKLNTEAFF.

This rearrangement joins TRBV13 to TRBJ2-7; 7 bases map to TRBD1. Germline V CDR1 and CDR2: PRHDT, FYEKMQ (reference sequence). The V and J ends lost 5 bases and 1 base, in that order; junction bases with no gene match: 8. The CDR3 covers 15 residues. CDR3 DNA sequence: TGTGCCAGCAGCGTCCAGGGACAGCTTTCCTACGAGCAGTACTTC. It translates to CASSVQGQLSYEQYF.

The chain combines TRBV28 with TRBJ1-2; D possibly corresponds to TRBD1 (6 bases). V dropped 4 bases and J dropped 4 bases, with 16 bases sitting between them. Germline-derived CDR1 and CDR2 are MDHEN and SYDVKM. The length of the CDR3 is 15 residues. Here the CDR3 reads CASSSTGSSGYGYTF. The CDR3 DNA is TGTGCCAGCAGTTCCACAGGGTCTTCCGGCTATGGCTACACCTTC.

The table lists this clone with a few counts. The chain combines TRBV18 with TRBJ2-2; D possibly corresponds to TRBD1 (7 bases). V shed 1 base and J shed 3 bases, with 9 bases lying between them. The CDR3 sequence is 15 residues long. Germline assignment: CDR1 KGHSH and CDR2 LQKENI. CDR3 loop: CASSPRRGDTGELFF. DNA for the CDR3: TGTGCCAGCTCACCACGCAGGGGGGACACCGGGGAGCTGTTTTTT.

This clone occurred a few times. The genes are TRBV6-5 and TRBJ2-7, with D perhaps TRBD1 (5 bases). The germline gives CDR1 MNHEY, CDR2 SVGAGI. The CDR3 loop spans 14 amino acids. V lost 7 bases to trimming and J lost 3 bases, with 16 bases between them. In nucleotides, the CDR3 is TGTGCCAGCACCGGACAAGGAAAAGACTACGAGCAGTACTTC. It specifies CASTGQGKDYEQYF.

This clone was found a few times. The J gene is TRBJ2-1, the V gene TRBV21-1; the table's TRBD1 call for D was not verified on the DNA. TRBV21-1 is a documented pseudogene. This CDR3 region has 17 residues. The CDR3 nucleotides read TGTGCCAGCAGCAAAAGCCCTCCAGGGGTCTATCGCAATGAGCAGTTCTTC. It translates to CASSKSPPGVYRNEQFF.

The V call is TRBV6-6, the J call TRBJ2-7, with 9 bases that match TRBD1. The CDR3 spans 13 residues. V was pared by 5 bases and J by 2 bases, with 1 base of the junction left unmatched. Germline V gives CDR1 MNHNY, CDR2 SVGAGI (reference sequence). The CDR3 reads CASSRTGAYEQYF. The CDR3 nucleotides are TGTGCCAGCAGTAGGACAGGGGCCTACGAGCAGTACTTC.

The chain carries TRBV4-3 and TRBJ2-5; 8 positions match TRBD2. The trim removed 0 bases at V and 11 bases at J, leaving 5 bases unmatched. The germline CDR1 and CDR2 sequences are LGHNA and YSLEER. CDR3 length: 13 residues. CDR3 residues: CASSQEPEREQYF. For the CDR3, the DNA is TGCGCCAGCAGCCAAGAACCGGAGCGGGAGCAGTACTTC.

The chain is built from TRBV7-9 and TRBJ2-5; 8 bases line up with TRBD1. J was trimmed by 4 bases and V by 6 bases; bases with no gene match: 4. Per germline, CDR1 SEHNR and CDR2 FQNEAQ (reference sequence). The CDR3 is made up of 13 amino acids. In DNA, the CDR3 is TGTGCCAGCAGAGGACAGGGAATAGAGACCCAGTACTTC. Residues: CASRGQGIETQYF.

This rearrangement joins TRBV28 to TRBJ2-7; 7 bases agree with TRBD2. Germline trimming cut 5 bases from V and 6 bases from J; bases unmatched to any gene: 13. This CDR3 has 15 residues. Looked up from germline, CDR1 is MDHEN and CDR2 is SYDVKM. The chain's CDR3 is CASSVPGTKSGEQYF. The DNA for the CDR3 is TGTGCCAGCAGTGTACCCGGGACTAAATCGGGCGAGCAGTACTTC.

The J gene is TRBJ2-7, the V gene TRBV27; 10 nucleotides match TRBD1. Germline V lookup: CDR1 MNHEY, CDR2 SMNVEV (reference sequence). V lost 3 bases, J lost 4 bases, and 9 bases stayed unmatched. This CDR3 comprises 16 residues. CDR3: CASSLGQGLVGYEQYF. The CDR3 DNA follows: TGTGCCAGCAGTTTGGGACAGGGGCTGGTTGGGTACGAGCAGTACTTC.